One and the same sample provided the 29 T cell receptor beta chains below, sequenced in a study of CD8 T cells in ankylosing spondylitis. Findings and limits, study-wide: For ankylosing spondylitis blood, a TCR beta motif of under ten highly homologous variants appeared characteristic.

In TCRdb, the 5' RACE reads were re-called with MiXCR into one record per CDR3 protein. The table lists a few hundred thousand distinct CDR3 sequences, 7% to 8% of them singletons. Antigen specificity for these receptors is unknown. The sample comprised blood, either unsorted or a sorted T cell fraction (not recorded which). The receptors derive from a male donor with ankylosing spondylitis.

The chain joins TRBV10-3 to TRBJ1-5; D is ambiguous. This CDR3 is built from 16 residues. Trimming left V 1 base short and J 6 bases short, with 16 bases between. Germline V lookup: CDR1 ENHRY, CDR2 SYGVKD. The CDR3 DNA reads TGTGCCATCAGTGAGTTGCCAGCCGGAGGCAGTCAGCCCCAGCATTTT. Translation gives CAISELPAGGSQPQHF.

There are many counts of this clonotype. The chain is built from TRBV7-9 and TRBJ1-2; D is ambiguous. With 8 bases removed from V and 5 bases from J, the gap between germline ends came to 9 bases. The germline CDR1 and CDR2 sequences are SEHNR and FQNEAQ (reference sequence). This CDR3 spans 11 amino acids. CDR3 DNA sequence: TGTGCCAGCGGACTGAGTTATGGCTACACCTTC. It translates to CASGLSYGYTF.

Ten or more counts support this clonotype. The chain carries TRBV12-3 or TRBV12-4 and TRBJ1-2; no clear D gene. Trimming took 8 bases from V and 3 from J, leaving 13 bases between them. The CDR3 has 13 amino acids. CDR3 residues: CASAPTGDYGYTF. In DNA, the CDR3 is TGTGCCAGCGCACCTACCGGGGACTATGGCTACACCTTC.

Here the CDR3 reads CASSLPASWTEGDSANYGYTF. CDR3 DNA sequence: TGTGCCAGCAGCTTACCCGCTTCGTGGACGGAGGGGGACTCAGCTAACTATGGCTACACCTTC. The chain has TRBV11-2 and TRBJ1-2, with D perhaps matching TRBD1 (6 bases). The CDR3 has 21 residues. With 2 bases removed from V and 0 bases from J, the gap between germline ends came to 28 bases. CDR1 is SGHAT and CDR2 is FQNNGV in the germline V gene.

In this sample, this clonotype turned up many times. The chain joins TRBV7-9 to TRBJ2-1, with 8 positions matching TRBD2. V was pared by 5 bases and J by 4 bases, with 7 bases of the junction left unmatched. This CDR3 contains 15 residues. CDR1 is SEHNR, CDR2 FQNEAQ, per germline (reference sequence). The CDR3 is CASSSSGASYNEQFF. The CDR3 nucleotides are TGTGCCAGCAGCAGTAGCGGGGCCTCTTACAATGAGCAGTTCTTC.

There are many counts of this clonotype. This chain joins TRBV6-2 or TRBV6-3 and TRBJ2-2; 7 bases align to TRBD1. This CDR3 region has 13 residues. Trimming took 6 bases from V and 5 from J; bases not matched to a gene: 3. In germline, CDR1 is MNHEY, CDR2 SVGEGT. In DNA form, the CDR3 reads TGTGCCAGCAGATACAGGGGAACCGGGGAGCTGTTTTTT. This translates into CASRYRGTGELFF.

Ten or more counts support this clonotype. V is TRBV7-9 and J is TRBJ2-1, with TRBD2 matching over 7 bases. From germline, CDR1 is SEHNR and CDR2 FQNEAQ (reference sequence). V lost 1 base and J lost 0; bases outside the gene matches: 6. This CDR3 spans 17 amino acids. The CDR3 region is CASSLEPAGSSYNEQFF. The CDR3, as DNA: TGTGCCAGCAGCTTAGAGCCAGCGGGGAGCTCCTACAATGAGCAGTTCTTC.

As to this clonotype: This may arise from a read error, as a much more abundant clone is one base away. The chain combines TRBV20-1 with TRBJ2-7; maybe TRBD1 (5 bases). The length of the CDR3 is 12 residues. The germline CDR1 and CDR2 sequences are DFQATT and SNEGSKA (reference sequence). The V end was cut by 3 bases, the J end by 5 bases, with 11 bases between. The DNA for the CDR3 is TGCAGTGCTAGCGTCAGGGTCCACGAGCAGTACTTC. Protein: CSASVRVHEQYF.

This clonotype has ten or more counts. J is TRBJ2-7 and V is TRBV5-1, with unresolved D. Germline CDR1 and CDR2: SGHRS and YFSETQ. V lost 4 bases to trimming and J lost 6 bases, with 11 bases between them. This CDR3 contains 12 residues. As DNA, the CDR3 is TGCGCCAGCAGCCCCCTAGGACGCGAGCAGTACTTC. Translating gives CASSPLGREQYF.

This clonotype appeared many times. The CDR3 DNA follows: TGTGCCAGCAGCGCTGGGGGTAGCGGGGGGGCCGTAGTCACCGGGGAGCTGTTTTTT. It codes for CASSAGGSGGAVVTGELFF. V is TRBV9 and J is TRBJ2-2, with 11 bases identical to TRBD2. Germline V lookup: CDR1 SGDLS, CDR2 YYNGEE. V was clipped by 3 bases and J by 4 bases; unmatched bases: 14. The CDR3 consists of 19 residues.

Turning to this clonotype: The CDR3 end shows no conserved phenylalanine or tryptophan, and so a read error is likely. V usage is TRBV6-1 and J usage is TRBJ2-5; 9 nucleotides agree with TRBD1. The length of the CDR3 is 16 residues. CDR1 is MNHNS and CDR2 is SASEGT in the germline V gene. With 3 bases clipped from V and 5 bases from J, the junction kept 10 bases outside the gene matches. For the CDR3, the DNA is TGTGCCAGCAGTGACGATACAGGGGGCCAACGGGAGACCCAGTACATC. Encoded protein: CASSDDTGGQRETQYI.

This clonotype showed up just a few times. The chain uses TRBV20-1 and TRBJ2-1, with D hard to call. The CDR3 runs to 14 residues. The V gene's germline CDR1 is DFQATT and CDR2 SNEGSKA (reference sequence). With 6 bases removed from V and 0 bases from J, the gap between germline ends came to 12 bases. The DNA of the CDR3 is TGCAGTGCAAAGGTCGATCTCTCCTACAATGAGCAGTTCTTC. It encodes CSAKVDLSYNEQFF.

This clonotype appeared many times. Since the CDR3 does not end with the conserved phenylalanine or tryptophan, this likely comes from a read error. The DNA is omitted, as the CDR3 cannot be located on it reliably, and the CDR3 follows TCRdb's listing. V and J are TRBV11-1 and TRBJ2-3; the table's D call, TRBD1, has no DNA check behind it. A total of 10 residues make up the CDR3, ends included. Germline CDR1 reads SGHAT; CDR2 reads FQDESV (reference sequence). This CDR3 reads CATGPLRGTV.

There are a few counts of this clonotype. The chain combines TRBV14 with TRBJ1-6, with D hard to call. This CDR3 region has 15 residues. V was clipped by 3 bases and J by 0 bases, with 6 bases between them. Germline V lookup: CDR1 SGHDN, CDR2 FVKESK. CDR3 loop: CASSQQFSYNSPLHF. The CDR3 region has the DNA TGTGCCAGCAGCCAGCAATTCTCCTATAATTCACCCCTCCACTTT.

In this sample, this clonotype turned up many times. The chain links TRBV11-2 to TRBJ2-1; 10 bases are a match to TRBD2. The CDR3 contains 16 residues. The V gene end was trimmed by 4 bases and the J gene end by 2 bases; junction bases not matched to a gene: 5. CDR1 is SGHAT, CDR2 FQNNGV, per germline. The CDR3 loop reads CASSSLLAGAYNEQFF. CDR3 bases: TGTGCCAGCAGCTCCCTCCTAGCGGGGGCCTACAATGAGCAGTTCTTC.

This clonotype was counted only a few times. V and J are TRBV27 and TRBJ1-2; TRBD1 is a possible D gene (5 bases). The germline V gene encodes CDR1 MNHEY and CDR2 SMNVEV (reference sequence). This CDR3 spans 16 amino acids. V lost 3 bases, J lost 1 base, and 15 bases lay in between. The CDR3 sequence: CASSFGTPAVNYGYTF. CDR3 nucleotide sequence: TGTGCCAGCAGTTTCGGGACTCCGGCGGTTAACTATGGCTACACCTTC.

This clonotype has ten or more counts. The chain has TRBV11-1 and TRBJ2-7; D remains ambiguous. The CDR3 contains 13 residues. Germline V gives CDR1 SGHAT, CDR2 FQDESV (reference sequence). V was shortened by 4 bases and J by 3 bases, with 10 bases between the two germline ends. CDR3 in DNA: TGTGCCAGCAGCTCGAGGAACCTCTACGAGCAGTACTTC. Protein: CASSSRNLYEQYF.

This clonotype has a count of ten or more. The rearrangement links TRBV29-1 to TRBJ2-1; D gene ambiguous. The ends were cut back, 4 bases at V and 6 bases at J, with 7 bases in the middle. The CDR3 runs 11 residues. The germline CDR1 and CDR2 sequences are SQVTM and ANQGSEA. In DNA form, the CDR3 reads TGCAGCGTTGGACCTGTCAATGAGCAGTTCTTC. Amino acids: CSVGPVNEQFF.

This clonotype was seen repeatedly, ten times or more. The chain combines TRBV20-1 with TRBJ2-3, with D possibly being TRBD1 (6 bases). Trimming took off 2 bases at V and 0 bases at J, with 15 bases between the two ends. Germline V gives CDR1 DFQATT, CDR2 SNEGSKA (reference sequence). This CDR3 has 16 residues. CDR3 nucleotide sequence: TGCAGTGCTAGATTTTTCCCGGGACACAGCACAGATACGCAGTATTTT. Translation gives CSARFFPGHSTDTQYF.

The table lists this clonotype with a few counts. The limits of the CDR3 on the DNA are not certain, so only TCRdb's listed CDR3 is given. V gene TRBV7-5 combines with J gene TRBJ2-7; the table's D call, TRBD2, has no DNA check behind it. TRBV7-5 is flagged as a pseudogene. The CDR3 has 19 amino acids, counting both end residues. The CDR3 reads CISVPEAYQGLAGVGEQYF.

This clonotype has more than one count but fewer than ten. Mismatch with germline at one junction end may stem from a read error. The genes are TRBV27 and TRBJ1-2; 8 positions match TRBD1. The germline V gene encodes CDR1 MNHEY and CDR2 SMNVEV (reference sequence). The CDR3 has 15 residues. Here the CDR3 DNA reads TGCACCAGCACCCACTCGACAGGGGCCCTCTATGGCTACACCTTC. It is translated as CTSTHSTGALYGYTF.

The rearrangement joins TRBV4-3 to TRBJ2-2; no definite D call. V dropped 5 bases and J dropped 6 bases, with 19 bases sitting between them. This CDR3 is 16 amino acids long. Germline V gives CDR1 LGHNA, CDR2 YSLEER. The CDR3, as DNA: TGCGCCAGCAGCTCAGATCGAGAGTTCAGCGCCGGGGAGCTGTTTTTT. This translates into CASSSDREFSAGELFF.

This clonotype was counted at least ten times. The J gene is TRBJ2-7, the V gene TRBV7-9; no definite D call. Trimming removed 5 bases at V and 3 bases at J, with 11 bases between. Looked up from germline, CDR1 is SEHNR and CDR2 is FQNEAQ (reference sequence). The CDR3 length is 13 residues. CDR3 amino acids: CASSPLNLYEQYF. DNA of the CDR3: TGTGCCAGCAGCCCCCTGAATCTCTACGAGCAGTACTTC.

This clonotype was seen ten or more times. The genes are TRBV6-5 and TRBJ2-1, with no clear D. This CDR3 spans 13 amino acids. Trimming left V 0 bases short and J 6 bases short, with 6 bases between. The V gene's germline CDR1 is MNHEY and CDR2 SVGAGI. The CDR3 protein is CASSYSSINEQFF. CDR3 coding DNA: TGTGCCAGCAGTTACTCTTCGATCAATGAGCAGTTCTTC.

This clonotype was picked up many times. The genes are TRBV4-3 and TRBJ2-7; the D gene is possibly TRBD2 (6 bases). Per the germline V gene, CDR1 is LGHNA and CDR2 is YSLEER. V was trimmed by 3 bases and J by 3 bases, leaving 15 bases between them. The CDR3 is 15 residues long. The CDR3 sequence: CASSQHRDLLYEQYF. DNA of the CDR3: TGCGCCAGCAGCCAGCACCGGGACTTACTCTACGAGCAGTACTTC.

This clonotype was picked up many times. The chain carries TRBV7-2 and TRBJ2-3; 7 nucleotides match TRBD2. In germline, CDR1 is SGHTA, CDR2 FQGNSA. The CDR3 loop spans 15 amino acids. Trimming at V came to 0 bases and at J to 2 bases, leaving 2 bases not matched to a gene. The CDR3 nucleotides read TGTGCCAGCAGCTTAGCGGGGGGGTACACAGATACGCAGTATTTT. This codes for CASSLAGGYTDTQYF.

The chain couples TRBV27 to TRBJ2-7; 7 bases agree with TRBD1. The CDR3 extends over 14 amino acids. J lost 5 bases, V lost 4 bases, and 8 bases had no gene match. The germline CDR1 and CDR2 sequences are MNHEY and SMNVEV (reference sequence). The CDR3 DNA is TGTGCCAGCAGTTCAACACAGGGGTACGACGAGCAGTACTTC. As protein: CASSSTQGYDEQYF.

As to this clonotype: This clone may be a read error of a much larger clone one base away. The chain employs TRBV12-3 or TRBV12-4 and TRBJ2-7, with D hard to call. The CDR3 is 15 amino acids. In DNA form, the CDR3 reads TGTGCCAGCAGCTTGGGGTACATCAACACCTACGAGCAGTGCTTC. Encoded protein: CASSLGYINTYEQCF.

This clonotype appeared many times. The CDR3 reads CSVLAALSNTGELFF. In DNA, the CDR3 is TGCAGCGTTCTTGCGGCCCTCTCGAACACCGGGGAGCTGTTTTTT. The chain recombines TRBV29-1 with TRBJ2-2, with D hard to call. Trimming removed 5 bases at V and 0 bases at J, with 13 bases between. This CDR3 is 15 amino acids long. Germline CDR1 is SQVTM and CDR2 is ANQGSEA.